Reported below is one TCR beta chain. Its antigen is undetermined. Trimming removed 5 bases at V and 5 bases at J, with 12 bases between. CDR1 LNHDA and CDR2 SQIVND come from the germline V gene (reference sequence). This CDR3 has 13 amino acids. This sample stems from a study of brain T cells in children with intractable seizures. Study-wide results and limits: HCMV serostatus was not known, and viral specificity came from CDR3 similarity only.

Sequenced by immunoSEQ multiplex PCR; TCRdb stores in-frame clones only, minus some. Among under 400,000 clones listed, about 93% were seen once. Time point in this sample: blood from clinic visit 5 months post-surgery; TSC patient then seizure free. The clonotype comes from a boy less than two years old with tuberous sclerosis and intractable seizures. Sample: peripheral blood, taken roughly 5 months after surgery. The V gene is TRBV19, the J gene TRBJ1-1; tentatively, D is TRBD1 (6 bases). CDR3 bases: TGTGCCAGTAGTCTAGGGGGGGGGACTGAAGCTTTCTTT. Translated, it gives CASSLGGGTEAFF.